These 25 T cell receptor beta chains came from one sample sequenced in a study of OX40 agonist ivuxolimab in advanced cancers. Libraries were built with the immunoSEQ multiplex PCR assay. Sourced from immuneACCESS, this table was stored by TCRdb with only in-frame sequences that have V and J called. A share of the clones is absent; for the studies checked, an unresolved V gene accounts for under half, and the remainder has no known explanation. The sample contains more than 9,500 clones, roughly 77% of them found a single time. The ten largest account for around an eighth of the sample. This specimen consisted of CD4+ or CD8+ T cells sorted from blood, obtained in a trial of the OX40 agonist ivuxolimab. These TCRs come from an adult with an advanced solid tumor such as melanoma, head and neck, liver or kidney cancer.

The CDR3 nucleotides are TGCGCCAGCAGCCAGGATGGGACAGGTGTCTATACTGAAGCTTTCTTT. It encodes CASSQDGTGVYTEAFF. The chain links TRBV4-1 to TRBJ1-1, with TRBD1 matching over 8 bases. Germline lookup yields CDR1 MGHRA and CDR2 YSYEKL. V dropped 3 bases and J dropped 5; count of bases not matched to a gene: 11. The CDR3 has 16 amino acids.

The chain joins TRBV6-1 to TRBJ2-5, with 7 bases matching TRBD2. CDR1 is MNHNS and CDR2 is SASEGT in the germline V gene. The V gene end was trimmed by 6 bases and the J gene end by 0 bases; junction bases not matched to a gene: 7. This CDR3 contains 15 residues. The CDR3 DNA sequence: TGTGCCAGCAGCCACACCGGGGGGTACCAAGAGACCCAGTACTTC. Translation: CASSHTGGYQETQYF.

In DNA, the CDR3 is TGTGCCAGCAGCTTAGTCGCAGATCCCTATGGCTACACCTTC. Translated: CASSLVADPYGYTF. The rearrangement uses TRBV7-8 and TRBJ1-2; D ambiguous. The CDR3 is made up of 14 amino acids. Germline CDR1 and CDR2: SGHVS and FQNEAQ. V gave up 1 base and J gave up 4 bases, with 10 bases separating them.

The chain recombines TRBV6-5 with TRBJ2-7; the D gene could be TRBD1 or TRBD2 (5 bases each). Germline V CDR1 and CDR2: MNHEY, SVGAGI. V lost 8 bases and J 2 bases, leaving 13 bases between the germline ends. This CDR3 is built from 13 residues. CDR3 protein: CASSSGPTYEQYF. The CDR3 DNA reads as TGTGCCAGCTCATCGGGACCCACCTACGAGCAGTACTTC.

The chain links TRBV9 to TRBJ2-3, with D maybe TRBD1 (5 bases). The V gene lost 4 bases and the J gene lost 2 bases, with 11 bases spanning the gap. The CDR3 contains 14 residues. CDR1 and CDR2 from the germline V gene are SGDLS and YYNGEE. The CDR3 sequence: CASSPGSPTDTQYF. The CDR3 DNA reads TGTGCCAGCAGCCCAGGGTCCCCCACAGATACGCAGTATTTT.

The DNA of the CDR3 is TGTGCCAGCTCCCAGGACAGGAGGGTGTACGAGCAGTACTTC. Translated, it gives CASSQDRRVYEQYF. The genes are TRBV27 and TRBJ2-7; possible D gene TRBD1, 7 bases. The CDR3 consists of 14 residues. V was shortened by 8 bases and J by 4 bases, with 18 bases between the two germline ends. Looked up from germline, CDR1 is MNHEY and CDR2 is SMNVEV (reference sequence).

This clone was detected a few times. This sequence joins TRBV5-8 and TRBJ1-2; 10 bases map to TRBD1. V was pared by 4 bases and J by 4 bases, with 13 bases of the junction left unmatched. The CDR3 runs to 17 residues. The germline V gene has CDR1 SGHTS and CDR2 YDEGEE. The CDR3 sequence: CASSPSRDRGDRYGYTF. The DNA for the CDR3 is TGTGCCAGCAGCCCGTCCCGGGACAGGGGCGATCGCTATGGCTACACCTTC.

The gene calls are TRBV6-1 and TRBJ1-1; maybe TRBD1 (5 bases). The V gene lost 3 bases and the J gene lost 4 bases, with 15 bases spanning the gap. This CDR3 is built from 15 residues. Germline-derived CDR1 and CDR2 are MNHNS and SASEGT. The chain's CDR3 is CASSDTGGVPTEAFF. DNA for the CDR3: TGTGCCAGCAGTGATACTGGGGGGGTCCCCACTGAAGCTTTCTTT.

This clone was seen more than once but under ten times. The rearrangement joins TRBV7-8 to TRBJ1-2; perhaps TRBD1 as D (6 bases). Germline V lookup: CDR1 SGHVS, CDR2 FQNEAQ. The CDR3 spans 11 residues. The V gene lost 5 bases and the J gene lost 6 bases, with 7 bases spanning the gap. The DNA for the CDR3 is TGTGCCAGCAGCCCAGGGGATGGCTACACCTTC. Its protein product is CASSPGDGYTF. Full variable domain (rest looked up from reference TRBV7-8 and TRBJ1-2): GAGVSQSPRYKVAKRGQDVALRCDPISGHVSLFWYQQALGQGPEFLTYFQNEAQLDKSGLPSDRFFAERPEGSVSTLKIQRTQQEDSAVYLCASSPGDGYTFGSGTRLTVV.

J is TRBJ1-2 and V is TRBV27, with D maybe TRBD1 (6 bases). V lost 5 bases, J lost 4 bases, and 14 bases lay in between. Looked up from germline, CDR1 is MNHEY and CDR2 is SMNVEV (reference sequence). The CDR3 extends over 14 amino acids. The CDR3 spells CASSLSPGAYGYTF. Here the CDR3 DNA reads TGTGCCAGCAGTCTAAGCCCGGGGGCCTATGGCTACACCTTC.

The chain is built from TRBV7-9 and TRBJ1-1; 7 bases map to TRBD1. Germline-derived CDR1 and CDR2 are SEHNR and FQNEAQ (reference sequence). This CDR3 contains 15 residues. Trimming took 2 bases from V and 3 from J; bases not matched to a gene: 6. The DNA for the CDR3 is TGTGCCAGCAGCTTAAGTGCGGGACAGCACACTGAAGCTTTCTTT. Translation gives CASSLSAGQHTEAFF. The variable domain in full, with the rest retrieved from reference TRBV7-9 and TRBJ1-1, is DTGVSQNPRHKITKRGQNVTFRCDPISEHNRLYWYRQTLGQGPEFLTYFQNEAQLEKSRLLSDRFSAERPKGSFSTLEIQRTEQGDSAMYLCASSLSAGQHTEAFFGQGTRLTVV.

The chain employs TRBV9 and TRBJ2-7; the match to TRBD1 covers 9 bases. In germline, CDR1 is SGDLS, CDR2 YYNGEE. The CDR3 runs 15 residues. Losses at the gene ends were 4 bases for V and 0 bases for J; bases not matched to a gene: 5. The CDR3 loop is CASSPGQGVSYEQYF. Here the CDR3 DNA reads TGTGCCAGCAGCCCGGGACAGGGCGTCTCCTACGAGCAGTACTTC.

This chain joins TRBV5-1 and TRBJ1-4; TRBD1 might be the D (6 bases). Germline V gene sequence: CDR1 SGHRS, CDR2 YFSETQ. This CDR3 has 14 amino acids. The ends were cut back, 0 bases at V and 8 bases at J, with 11 bases in the middle. The CDR3 loop reads CASSLVTGFEKLFF. CDR3 nucleotide sequence: TGCGCCAGCAGCTTGGTGACAGGATTCGAAAAACTGTTTTTT.

This clone was recorded a few times. The chain couples TRBV5-4 to TRBJ2-3; TRBD2 agrees at 8 bases. V shed 0 bases, J shed 5 bases, and the junction held 5 bases outside the gene matches. Germline CDR1 reads SGHNT; CDR2 reads YYREEE (reference sequence). CDR3 length: 15 amino acids. CDR3 amino acids: CASSLEAGELDTQYF. The CDR3 nucleotides are TGTGCCAGCAGCTTGGAAGCGGGAGAGTTAGATACGCAGTATTTT.

V gene TRBV4-1 combines with J gene TRBJ1-2, with 9 bases fitting TRBD1. The CDR3 is 17 amino acids. Germline lookup yields CDR1 MGHRA and CDR2 YSYEKL. V dropped 6 bases and J dropped 1; count of bases not matched to a gene: 12. The CDR3 DNA reads as TGCGCCAGCAGTTCGGGACAGGGCCTCCCGCTTAACTATGGCTACACCTTC. It is translated as CASSSGQGLPLNYGYTF.

CDR3 region: CASSDGQYQPQHF. In DNA form, the CDR3 reads TGTGCCAGCAGTGACGGACAGTATCAGCCCCAGCATTTT. The chain recombines TRBV27 with TRBJ1-5; D may be TRBD1 (6 bases). With 5 bases removed from V and 5 bases from J, the gap between germline ends came to 10 bases. Per germline, CDR1 MNHEY and CDR2 SMNVEV (reference sequence). The CDR3 is 13 residues long.

This chain connects TRBV5-4 to TRBJ2-5; maybe TRBD1 (5 bases). The length of the CDR3 is 14 residues. V lost 2 bases, J lost 5 bases, and 13 bases lay in between. CDR1 is SGHNT, CDR2 YYREEE, per germline (reference sequence). CDR3 sequence reads: CASSFNLGVETQYF. In nucleotides, the CDR3 is TGTGCCAGCAGCTTTAATCTAGGGGTGGAGACCCAGTACTTC.

The rearrangement joins TRBV7-3 to TRBJ2-3; no reliable D call. The germline V gene encodes CDR1 SGHTA and CDR2 FQGTGA. Trimming stripped 5 bases from V and 3 bases from J, with 12 bases between. The CDR3 extends over 14 amino acids. The CDR3 protein is CASSPNADTDTQYF. The CDR3 bases are TGTGCCAGCAGCCCCAACGCGGATACAGATACGCAGTATTTT.

The CDR3 DNA follows: TGTGCCAGCAGCTTAGGATCGTTGTCAGGGGCAGGAGCTTTCTTT. This translates into CASSLGSLSGAGAFF. The chain links TRBV11-2 to TRBJ1-1; TRBD1 is a possible D gene (6 bases). Looked up from germline, CDR1 is SGHAT and CDR2 is FQNNGV. V was trimmed by 1 base and J by 10 bases, leaving 19 bases between them. This CDR3 region has 15 residues.

The chain couples TRBV6-1 to TRBJ2-5, with D unclear. Between the trimmed V and J ends, which lost 5 bases and 3 bases, there was a span of 13 bases. Germline V gene sequence: CDR1 MNHNS, CDR2 SASEGT. CDR3 size: 14 residues. The CDR3 nucleotides are TGTGCCAGCAGTCGGAATGGACCGGAAGAGACCCAGTACTTC. This gives the protein CASSRNGPEETQYF.

The rearrangement uses TRBV4-1 and TRBJ2-7; 8 nucleotides match TRBD2. The germline V gene encodes CDR1 MGHRA and CDR2 YSYEKL. With V trimmed by 4 bases and J by 2 bases, 7 bases remained unmatched. CDR3 length: 15 residues. CDR3 DNA sequence: TGCGCCAGCAGCCTACAAGCGGGAGTTGCCTACGAGCAGTACTTC. Its translation: CASSLQAGVAYEQYF.

The chain uses TRBV6-6 and TRBJ2-7, with TRBD2 matching 10 bases. Per germline, CDR1 MNHNY and CDR2 SVGAGI (reference sequence). V lost 2 bases and J lost 4; bases outside the gene matches: 5. The CDR3 has 15 amino acids. The CDR3 sequence: CASSYRSSGSYEQYF. CDR3 sequence (DNA): TGTGCCAGCAGTTACAGGTCTAGCGGGAGTTACGAGCAGTACTTC.

The chain recombines TRBV7-9 with TRBJ2-7, with D unclear. The germline V gene has CDR1 SEHNR and CDR2 FQNEAQ (reference sequence). The CDR3 totals 12 residues. Trimming cost V 6 bases and J 5 bases, with 11 bases left between them. The CDR3: CASRFTEDEQYF. DNA of the CDR3: TGTGCCAGCAGGTTCACCGAGGACGAGCAGTACTTC.

The V call is TRBV7-9, the J call TRBJ2-7; no clear D. This CDR3 is built from 11 residues. V was shortened by 5 bases and J by 5 bases, with 7 bases between the two germline ends. CDR1 is SEHNR and CDR2 is FQNEAQ in the germline V gene (reference sequence). This chain's CDR3 is CASSLEDEQYF. The CDR3 DNA sequence: TGTGCCAGCAGCCTGGAAGACGAGCAGTACTTC.

The J gene is TRBJ1-1, the V gene TRBV15; D remains ambiguous. The CDR3 runs 15 residues. Germline-derived CDR1 and CDR2 are LNHNV and YYDKDF (reference sequence). Trimming took 3 bases from V and 0 from J, leaving 11 bases between them. CDR3 region: CATSSLGQMNTEAFF. CDR3 sequence (DNA): TGTGCCACCAGCAGTTTAGGTCAGATGAACACTGAAGCTTTCTTT.